Presented here are 27 T cell receptor beta chains from one specimen sequenced in a study of T cells after posttransplantation cyclophosphamide (dated by TCRdb to the mid-2010s). To prepare the library, the immunoSEQ multiplex PCR assay was applied. TCRdb stores this immuneACCESS table with in-frame sequences only. Part of the clones is absent; in the studies checked, under half of the shortfall reflects unresolved V genes, and no reason is known for the rest. Listed for this sample are more than 30,000 clones, none observed only a single time. The ten top clones hold approximately 1.1% of the sample. Sequenced sample: PBMCs. These receptors were collected from a girl aged 5-17 years in good health, CMV-negative, and a related stem cell transplant donor.

The table lists this clone with many counts. The chain employs TRBV5-4 and TRBJ2-7; D is possibly TRBD1 (6 bases). Trimming removed 4 bases at V and 0 bases at J, with 17 bases between. The CDR3 has 16 residues. In germline, CDR1 is SGHNT, CDR2 YYREEE (reference sequence). The CDR3 bases are TGTGCCAGCAGCCAATCCGCCAGGGGTGGCTCCTACGAGCAGTACTTC. The encoded protein is CASSQSARGGSYEQYF.

The table lists this clone with many counts. V usage is TRBV11-2 and J usage is TRBJ2-2; no definite D call. V was pared by 3 bases and J by 0 bases, with 14 bases between. CDR1 SGHAT and CDR2 FQNNGV come from the germline V gene. The CDR3 length is 17 residues. CDR3 sequence (DNA): TGTGCCAGCAGCTTGGGTGTGACCCTAGCGAACACCGGGGAGCTGTTTTTT. As protein: CASSLGVTLANTGELFF.

This chain joins TRBV18 and TRBJ1-2; D is uncertain. The length of the CDR3 is 13 residues. V was clipped by 2 bases and J by 4 bases, with 8 bases between them. Germline V gene lookup returns CDR1 KGHSH and CDR2 LQKENI. CDR3 in DNA: TGTGCCAGCTCACCAGGGGAGAGCTATGGCTACACCTTC. Amino acids: CASSPGESYGYTF.

This clone has at least ten counts. V usage is TRBV4-2 and J usage is TRBJ1-3; 8 nucleotides line up with TRBD1. The CDR3 loop spans 15 amino acids. The trim removed 2 bases at V and 4 bases at J, leaving 4 bases unmatched. Germline V gene data show CDR1 as LGHNA and CDR2 as YNFKEQ. The CDR3 reads CASSQQQGEGNTIYF. The CDR3 DNA follows: TGTGCCAGCAGCCAACAACAGGGGGAAGGAAACACCATATATTTT.

This clone showed up many times. In DNA, the CDR3 is TGTGCCAGTAGTATAGTTCCGGGACAGACCTACACCGGGGAGCTGTTTTTT. It codes for CASSIVPGQTYTGELFF. The chain carries TRBV19 and TRBJ2-2, with 7 bases identical to TRBD1. V lost 1 base and J lost 3; bases outside the gene matches: 8. The germline V gene encodes CDR1 LNHDA and CDR2 SQIVND (reference sequence). The CDR3 consists of 17 residues.

This clone was counted only a few times. The chain employs TRBV11-2 and TRBJ2-5, with TRBD1 matching over 7 bases. V trimming: 4 bases; J trimming: 4 bases; junction bases outside the gene matches: 3. This CDR3 region has 13 residues. Germline CDR1 is SGHAT and CDR2 is FQNNGV. This CDR3 reads CASSSTGRETQYF. The CDR3, as DNA: TGTGCCAGCAGCTCGACAGGGAGAGAGACCCAGTACTTC.

The genes are TRBV28 and TRBJ2-1, with 7 bases aligning to TRBD1. The V gene's germline CDR1 is MDHEN and CDR2 SYDVKM. CDR3 length: 16 amino acids. The junction had 16 bases not matched to a gene; V was cut back by 6 bases and J by 8 bases. The CDR3 region has the DNA TGTGCCAGCAGCTTGCAATATCTTCTAGGGGGCCATGAGCAGTTCTTC. Amino acids: CASSLQYLLGGHEQFF.

This clone was observed many times. The chain joins TRBV5-5 to TRBJ2-2, with unresolved D. The germline gives CDR1 SGHKS, CDR2 YYEKEE (reference sequence). V shed 0 bases and J shed 1 base, with 13 bases lying between them. CDR3 size: 17 residues. CDR3 nucleotide sequence: TGTGCCAGCAGCTTGGGGCCCACAACAATGAACACCGGGGAGCTGTTTTTT. It translates to CASSLGPTTMNTGELFF.

The sample holds many counts of this clone. The gene calls are TRBV5-4 and TRBJ2-2; 7 nucleotides match TRBD1. V shed 4 bases, J shed 3 bases, and the junction held 9 bases outside the gene matches. Germline assignment: CDR1 SGHNT and CDR2 YYREEE (reference sequence). The CDR3 has 16 amino acids. The CDR3 DNA follows: TGTGCCAGCAGCCGCCTACAGGGGCTCCACACCGGGGAGCTGTTTTTT. Its protein is CASSRLQGLHTGELFF. Drawing the rest from reference TRBV5-4 and TRBJ2-2, the complete variable domain is ETGVTQSPTHLIKTRGQQVTLRCSSQSGHNTVSWYQQALGQGPQFIFQYYREEENGRGNFPPRFSGLQFPNYSSELNVNALELDDSALYLCASSRLQGLHTGELFFGEGSRLTVL.

This clone was counted ten times or more. The chain carries TRBV13 and TRBJ2-1; the D gene is possibly TRBD2 (5 bases). The CDR3 is 16 amino acids. Trimming took off 6 bases at V and 7 bases at J, with 22 bases between the two ends. Per the germline V gene, CDR1 is PRHDT and CDR2 is FYEKMQ (reference sequence). The chain's CDR3 is CASSAASLGGGNEQFF. DNA of the CDR3: TGTGCCAGCAGTGCCGCTAGCTTGGGCGGTGGGAATGAGCAGTTCTTC.

The sample holds many counts of this clone. This chain joins TRBV12-5 and TRBJ1-1, with D perhaps matching TRBD1 (6 bases). Deletions cut 1 base from V and 3 bases from J, with 9 bases between. This CDR3 is built from 14 residues. Germline assignment: CDR1 LGHNT and CDR2 FRNRAP. CDR3 residues: CASGLGEGDTEAFF. The CDR3 coding sequence is TGTGCTAGTGGTTTGGGGGAGGGGGACACTGAAGCTTTCTTT.

V and J are TRBV4-3 and TRBJ2-3; 7 nucleotides align to TRBD1. Germline CDR1 and CDR2: LGHNA and YSLEER. V dropped 0 bases and J dropped 4; count of bases not matched to a gene: 4. There are 15 residues in the CDR3. The CDR3 region is CASSQDRQGADTQYF. The DNA for the CDR3 is TGCGCCAGCAGCCAAGACAGACAGGGAGCAGATACGCAGTATTTT.

The sample holds many counts of this clone. This sequence joins TRBV11-2 and TRBJ2-7, with D hard to call. Trimming cost V 5 bases and J 1 base, with 18 bases left between them. This CDR3 contains 16 residues. Germline assignment: CDR1 SGHAT and CDR2 FQNNGV. The chain's CDR3 is CASSTVNTGLSYEQYF. DNA of the CDR3: TGTGCCAGCAGCACTGTTAATACGGGTCTTTCCTACGAGCAGTACTTC.

This clone was seen many times. The rearrangement uses TRBV5-5 and TRBJ2-3; perhaps TRBD2 as D (5 bases). This CDR3 is 15 amino acids long. Trimming pared 0 bases from V and 5 bases from J, leaving 13 bases between. Germline assignment: CDR1 SGHKS and CDR2 YYEKEE (reference sequence). The CDR3: CASSLGNVGVDTQYF. CDR3 nucleotide sequence: TGTGCCAGCAGCTTGGGGAATGTGGGAGTAGATACGCAGTATTTT.

This clone was counted only a few times. The rearrangement joins TRBV29-1 to TRBJ2-2, with D unclear. The CDR3 is made up of 12 amino acids. With 4 bases removed from V and 3 bases from J, the gap between germline ends came to 6 bases. Per the germline V gene, CDR1 is SQVTM and CDR2 is ANQGSEA. The CDR3 bases are TGCAGCGTTGTCTCGTACACCGGGGAGCTGTTTTTT. Translation gives CSVVSYTGELFF.

This clone was detected ten times or more. V and J are TRBV13 and TRBJ2-3, with D possibly TRBD2 on 5 matching bases. The CDR3 has 16 residues. The ends were cut back, 1 base at V and 0 bases at J, with 11 bases in the middle. Germline CDR1 PRHDT, CDR2 FYEKMQ (reference sequence). The CDR3 spells CASSLVEGSSTDTQYF. The CDR3 DNA sequence: TGTGCCAGCAGCTTAGTCGAGGGCTCAAGCACAGATACGCAGTATTTT.

This clone was recorded a few times. The chain is built from TRBV5-6 and TRBJ1-1; D may be TRBD1 (6 bases). The germline CDR1 and CDR2 sequences are SGHDT and YYEEEE. V was cut by 0 bases and J by 0 bases, with 9 bases left in between. The CDR3 spans 15 residues. In DNA, the CDR3 is TGTGCCAGCAGCTTGGAAACAGGGCTGAACACTGAAGCTTTCTTT. It codes for CASSLETGLNTEAFF. The complete variable domain, with remaining parts taken from reference TRBV5-6 and TRBJ1-1, reads DAGVTQSPTHLIKTRGQQVTLRCSPKSGHDTVSWYQQALGQGPQFIFQYYEEEERQRGNFPDRFSGHQFPNYSSELNVNALLLGDSALYLCASSLETGLNTEAFFGQGTRLTVV.

This clone was counted at least ten times. The rearrangement joins TRBV7-2 to TRBJ1-1; a weak D match, TRBD1 (6 bases). The germline gives CDR1 SGHTA, CDR2 FQGNSA. The CDR3 has 13 residues. Trimming removed 3 bases from V and 9 bases from J, with 14 bases in between. The CDR3 spells CASSFTTGHQAFF. The CDR3 region has the DNA TGTGCCAGCAGCTTTACAACAGGGCACCAAGCTTTCTTT.

This sequence joins TRBV10-2 and TRBJ1-2, with TRBD1 as a possible D gene (6 bases). Looked up from germline, CDR1 is WSHSY and CDR2 is SAAADI. The CDR3 length is 14 residues. The ends were cut back, 2 bases at V and 2 bases at J, with 9 bases in the middle. The CDR3 DNA is TGCGCCAGCAGTGAGGGAACAGGGAACTATGGCTACACCTTC. Translation: CASSEGTGNYGYTF.

V and J are TRBV14 and TRBJ2-3, with TRBD2 identical over 7 bases. After removal of 3 bases from V and 0 bases from J, the junction contained 18 bases not matched to a gene. The CDR3 has 20 amino acids. Germline V gene lookup returns CDR1 SGHDN and CDR2 FVKESK. DNA of the CDR3: TGTGCCAGCAGCCAGGGGGGGAGACTACTCCTCACGACTAGCACAGATACGCAGTATTTT. This gives the protein CASSQGGRLLLTTSTDTQYF.

The chain recombines TRBV2 with TRBJ1-5, with D perhaps matching TRBD1 (5 bases). The germline V gene encodes CDR1 SNHLY and CDR2 FYNNEI. The V and J ends lost 7 bases and 1 base respectively, with 14 bases between them. The CDR3 is 15 residues long. The CDR3 is CASTEAGGSNQPQHF. CDR3 bases: TGTGCCAGCACCGAGGCGGGGGGGAGCAATCAGCCCCAGCATTTT.

This clone turned up a few times. The chain has TRBV28 and TRBJ2-1; 8 positions match TRBD2. Germline loops: CDR1 MDHEN, CDR2 SYDVKM. CDR3 size: 18 residues. Trimming at V came to 5 bases and at J to 4 bases, leaving 16 bases not matched to a gene. CDR3 amino acids: CASSKGGGGYLIYNEQFF. In nucleotides, the CDR3 is TGTGCCAGCAGTAAGGGAGGCGGGGGGTACCTCATTTACAATGAGCAGTTCTTC.

This clone was recorded many times. This sequence joins TRBV4-3 and TRBJ2-3; 11 bases are shared with TRBD2. CDR1 and CDR2 from the germline V gene are LGHNA and YSLEER. CDR3 size: 15 residues. The V and J ends lost 3 bases and 5 bases, in that order; junction bases with no gene match: 4. Here the CDR3 reads CASSQLAGGVDTQYF. The CDR3 nucleotides are TGCGCCAGCAGCCAGTTAGCGGGAGGGGTAGATACGCAGTATTTT.

This clone appeared a few times. This chain uses TRBV5-1 with TRBJ2-3, with 13 bases that match TRBD2. The V gene's germline CDR1 is SGHRS and CDR2 YFSETQ. The CDR3 loop spans 16 amino acids. The ends lost 3 bases at V and 9 bases at J; junction bases unmatched: 10. CDR3 region: CASSWTSGGKRDTQYF. As DNA, the CDR3 is TGCGCCAGCAGCTGGACTAGCGGGGGAAAGAGAGACACGCAGTATTTT.

This clone came up a few times. The V call is TRBV6-5, the J call TRBJ2-1, with D perhaps TRBD1 (6 bases). The germline V gene encodes CDR1 MNHEY and CDR2 SVGAGI. This CDR3 is built from 15 residues. V was trimmed by 2 bases and J by 7 bases, leaving 15 bases between them. The CDR3 region has the DNA TGTGCCAGCAGTTACAGGGACATACCTATAAATGAGCAGTTCTTC. As protein: CASSYRDIPINEQFF.

This clone showed up many times. V and J are TRBV7-9 and TRBJ1-3, with D uncertain. CDR1 SEHNR and CDR2 FQNEAQ come from the germline V gene (reference sequence). Trimming shortened V by 3 bases and J by 0 bases, and 9 bases separated the two germline ends. The CDR3 covers 15 residues. CDR3 coding DNA: TGTGCCAGCAGCTTCAGTCTTAACTCTGGAAACACCATATATTTT. It translates to CASSFSLNSGNTIYF.

This clone occurred many times. V gene TRBV6-1 combines with J gene TRBJ2-7, with D maybe TRBD2 (5 bases). V was trimmed by 7 bases and J by 5 bases, leaving 12 bases between them. This CDR3 spans 12 amino acids. Germline V lookup: CDR1 MNHNS, CDR2 SASEGT. This chain's CDR3 is CASKTDSNEQYF. In DNA form, the CDR3 reads TGTGCCAGCAAAACGGACTCGAACGAGCAGTACTTC.